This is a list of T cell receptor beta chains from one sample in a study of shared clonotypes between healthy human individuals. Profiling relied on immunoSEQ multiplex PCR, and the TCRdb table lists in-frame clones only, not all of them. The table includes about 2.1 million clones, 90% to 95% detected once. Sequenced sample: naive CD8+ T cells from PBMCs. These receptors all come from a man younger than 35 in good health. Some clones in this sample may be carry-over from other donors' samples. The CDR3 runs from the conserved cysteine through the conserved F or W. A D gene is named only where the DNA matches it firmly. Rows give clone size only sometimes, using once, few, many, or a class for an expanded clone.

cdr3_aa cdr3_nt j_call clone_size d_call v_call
CASSLAGGRGNTGELFF TGTGCCAGCAGCTTGGCCGGCGGGAGGGGGAACACCGGGGAGCTGTTTTTT TRBJ2-2 NA TRBD2 TRBV5-6
CASSTGQGLSYEQYF TGTGCCAGCAGCACGGGACAGGGGCTCTCCTACGAGCAGTACTTC TRBJ2-7 NA TRBD1 TRBV9
CASSRKGLAAKAEQFF TGCGCCAGCAGCCGGAAAGGACTAGCGGCGAAGGCTGAGCAGTTCTTC TRBJ2-1 NA TRBD2 TRBV5-1
CASTLGGGYEQYF TGTGCCAGCACTTTGGGGGGGGGCTACGAGCAGTACTTC TRBJ2-7 NA TRBD2 TRBV6-1
CASSLDRGTLETQYF TGCGCCAGCAGCTTGGATCGGGGCACTTTAGAGACCCAGTACTTC TRBJ2-5 NA NA TRBV5-1
CASSGAATGDEAFF TGTGCCAGCAGTGGTGCTGCGACAGGGGATGAAGCTTTCTTT TRBJ1-1 NA TRBD1 TRBV6-1
CASSPYMTGQQETQYF TGCGCCAGCAGCCCGTATATGACAGGGCAACAAGAGACCCAGTACTTC TRBJ2-5 NA TRBD1 TRBV5-1
CASSFGLAEGNEQFF TGTGCCAGTAGTTTCGGACTAGCGGAGGGCAATGAGCAGTTCTTC TRBJ2-1 NA TRBD2 TRBV19
CASSQDRGNAGELFF TGCGCCAGCAGCCAAGATAGGGGGAACGCCGGGGAGCTGTTTTTT TRBJ2-2 NA NA TRBV4-3
CASSDKARGTEAFF TGTGCCAGCAGTGACAAGGCCCGAGGCACTGAAGCTTTCTTT TRBJ1-1 NA NA TRBV2
CASSPGGRDRTNEKLFF TGTGCCAGCAGCCCGGGAGGACGCGACAGAACTAATGAAAAACTGTTTTTT TRBJ1-4 NA NA TRBV7-2
CASSLSVVDDGYTF TGTGCCAGCAGCTTGTCGGTGGTTGATGATGGCTACACCTTC TRBJ1-2 NA NA TRBV5-4
CASSVPGHRGLEKLFF TGTGCCAGCAGTGTCCCTGGGCACAGGGGGTTAGAAAAACTGTTTTTT TRBJ1-4 NA TRBD1 TRBV25-1
CASSPHYRERSYNEQFF TGTGCCAGCAGTCCCCACTACCGGGAGCGTTCCTACAATGAGCAGTTCTTC TRBJ2-1 NA NA TRBV28
CASSLTRGQETQYF TGTGCCAGCAGCTTAACTCGCGGCCAAGAGACCCAGTACTTC TRBJ2-5 NA NA TRBV7-2
CASSLGDRTYNEQFF TGTGCCAGCAGCTTGGGGGACCGAACCTACAATGAGCAGTTCTTC TRBJ2-1 NA NA TRBV5-6
CAGRANTGELFF TGTGCCGGACGCGCGAACACCGGGGAGCTGTTTTTT TRBJ2-2 NA NA TRBV7-9
CASSDPGNNEQFF TGTGCCAGCAGCGATCCGGGGAACAATGAGCAGTTCTTC TRBJ2-1 NA NA TRBV7-6
CASSLIREVVEQFF TGTGCCAGCAGTTTAATACGGGAGGTGGTTGAGCAGTTCTTC TRBJ2-1 NA TRBD2 TRBV28
CASNPRELGFEQFF TGTGCCAGCAACCCTCGCGAGCTGGGGTTTGAGCAGTTCTTC TRBJ2-1 NA NA TRBV7-9
CASSLANTEAFF TGTGCCAGCAGCTTGGCGAACACTGAAGCTTTCTTT TRBJ1-1 NA NA TRBV5-6
CASSNSGSGNEQFF TGTGCCAGTAGTAATAGCGGGAGCGGCAATGAGCAGTTCTTC TRBJ2-1 NA TRBD2 TRBV19
CASSSITGQGYSYEQYF TGTGCCAGCAGCTCCATTACCGGACAGGGCTACTCCTACGAGCAGTACTTC TRBJ2-7 NA TRBD1 TRBV7-9
CASSQRTRLDTDTQYF TGTGCCAGCAGCCAGAGGACAAGGTTGGACACAGATACGCAGTATTTT TRBJ2-3 NA NA TRBV7-9
CASSLEGNSTKNIQYF TGTGCCAGCAGCTTAGAGGGGAACTCTACCAAAAACATTCAGTACTTC TRBJ2-4 NA NA TRBV13
CASSSHRYTEAFF TGTGCCAGTAGTAGCCACAGATACACTGAAGCTTTCTTT TRBJ1-1 NA NA TRBV19
CASSRGTDTQYF TGTGCCAGCAGTCGGGGCACAGATACGCAGTATTTT TRBJ2-3 NA NA TRBV7-9
CASSFSRSNEKLFF TGTGCCAGCAGCTTTTCCCGATCCAATGAAAAACTGTTTTTT TRBJ1-4 NA NA TRBV7-8
CASSYRGLAGYNEQFF TGTGCCAGCAGTTACCGGGGACTAGCGGGATACAATGAGCAGTTCTTC TRBJ2-1 NA TRBD2 TRBV6-5
CSAAPGRF TGCAGTGCCGCACCGGGACGCTTT TRBJ1-1 few NA TRBV20-1
CASSVGTPNYGYTF TGTGCCAGCAGCGTCGGGACACCTAACTATGGCTACACCTTC TRBJ1-2 NA NA TRBV5-6
CASLSPRRLWYGVNTEAFF TGTGCCAGCCTATCCCCTAGAAGATTATGGTACGGGGTTAACACTGAAGCTTTCTTT TRBJ1-1 NA NA TRBV28
CASSLLGAHMQYF TGTGCCAGCAGCCTACTAGGCGCGCATATGCAGTATTTT TRBJ2-3 NA NA TRBV27
CAISDPPRGRLNTIYF TGTGCCATCAGTGACCCGCCCAGGGGGCGGTTAAACACCATATATTTT TRBJ1-3 NA TRBD1 TRBV10-3
CASSSRSGTGTLSQETQYF TGTGCCAGCAGCTCCCGCTCCGGGACAGGGACCCTAAGCCAAGAGACCCAGTACTTC TRBJ2-5 NA TRBD1 TRBV7-7
CASSQEDRGFPEAFF TGCGCCAGCAGCCAAGAAGACAGGGGGTTCCCTGAAGCTTTCTTT TRBJ1-1 few TRBD1 TRBV4-1
CASAAGGSAYEQYF TGTGCCAGTGCAGCAGGGGGTAGCGCCTACGAGCAGTACTTC TRBJ2-7 NA TRBD1 TRBV9
CASSLVGIETQYF TGTGCCAGCAGTTTAGTCGGGATTGAGACCCAGTACTTC TRBJ2-5 once NA TRBV28
CASSVGDRPHGYTF TGTGCCAGCAGCGTAGGAGACAGGCCCCATGGCTACACCTTC TRBJ1-2 NA NA TRBV9
CASSHPPTGDQETQYF TGCGCCAGCAGCCATCCTCCGACGGGGGACCAAGAGACCCAGTACTTC TRBJ2-5 once NA TRBV4-1
CASSLTLETQYF TGTGCCAGCAGCTTAACTCTGGAGACCCAGTACTTC TRBJ2-5 NA NA TRBV7-9
CASSPGQRGTYEQYF TGTGCCAGCAGCCCGGGACAGCGTGGTACCTACGAGCAGTACTTC TRBJ2-7 NA TRBD1 TRBV5-6
CASSLAGEIGETQYF TGTGCCAGCTCGCTAGCGGGAGAGATTGGGGAGACCCAGTACTTC TRBJ2-5 NA TRBD2 TRBV18
CASSQYSGGETQYF TGTGCCAGCAGTCAATATAGCGGAGGAGAGACCCAGTACTTC TRBJ2-5 once NA TRBV28
CASSFPGEGRRFF TGTGCCAGCAGTTTCCCGGGGGAAGGCCGCAGATTCTTC TRBJ2-1 NA NA TRBV27
CASSQGKGNRAFF TGTGCCAGCAGCCAGGGAAAGGGGAATAGAGCTTTCTTT TRBJ1-1 NA NA TRBV14
CASTPQGSNEQFF TGTGCCAGCACCCCCCAGGGTTCGAATGAGCAGTTCTTC TRBJ2-1 NA NA TRBV5-8
CASSEQGDYGYTF TGTGCCAGCAGTGAGCAGGGGGACTATGGCTACACCTTC TRBJ1-2 NA TRBD1 TRBV28